This TCR beta chain was sequenced during a study of CD8 T cells in ankylosing spondylitis. The germline gives CDR1 DFQATT, CDR2 SNEGSKA (reference sequence). Trimming took off 1 base at V and 3 bases at J, with 6 bases between the two ends. The CDR3 spans 12 residues. This clonotype was counted only a few times. The antigen remains undetermined. TCRdb independently ran MiXCR on the 5' RACE reads; one entry per CDR3 protein. There are over 400,000 distinct CDR3 sequences in the sample; 25% to 30% occur only once, and over 0.8% lies in the top ten. Study-level points and caveats: Peripheral blood samples showed relatively rare disease-linked clones, and these clones were CD8+. A TCR beta motif of several highly homologous variants seemed to mark ankylosing spondylitis blood.

This sequence was found in a male donor with ankylosing spondylitis. The genes are TRBV20-1 and TRBJ1-1; D gene uncertain. Sequenced sample: blood, either unsorted or a sorted T cell fraction (not recorded which). The CDR3 loop is CSARAGDTEAFF. CDR3 in DNA: TGCAGTGCTAGAGCTGGGGACACTGAAGCTTTCTTT.